What follows are 22 T cell receptor beta chains derived from one specimen sequenced in a study of CD8 T cells in Susac syndrome. An input of about 0.45 to 1 ug of RNA was subjected to reverse transcription using random hexamers. One entry per CDR3 protein results from TCRdb running MiXCR on the immunoSEQ multiplex PCR reads. The sample gives roughly 200,000 distinct CDR3 sequences, 95% of which show up once; about 0.08% is in the top ten. What was sequenced was CD4+ T cells from PBMCs. These receptors all come from a human donor with multiple sclerosis.

A single count supports this clonotype. The gene calls are TRBV20-1 and TRBJ2-5; 11 nucleotides align to TRBD2. CDR3 length: 14 residues. Germline V gene sequence: CDR1 DFQATT, CDR2 SNEGSKA (reference sequence). The V gene end was trimmed by 4 bases and the J gene end by 4 bases; junction bases not matched to a gene: 5. The CDR3 DNA follows: TGCAGTGCTAAACTAGCGGGGGTACCAGAGACCCAGTACTTC. Residues: CSAKLAGVPETQYF.

CDR3: CSVERRGSSGNTIYF. CDR3 coding DNA: TGCAGCGTTGAACGCCGGGGGAGCTCTGGAAACACCATATATTTT. The V and J genes are TRBV29-1 and TRBJ1-3; perhaps TRBD1 as D (5 bases). The CDR3 extends over 15 amino acids. Deletions cut 2 bases from V and 0 bases from J, with 11 bases between. Germline CDR1 and CDR2: SQVTM and ANQGSEA. The whole variable domain, remainder taken from reference TRBV29-1 and TRBJ1-3, is SAVISQKPSRDICQRGTSLTIQCQVDSQVTMMFWYRQQPGQSLTLIATANQGSEATYESGFVIDKFPISRPNLTFSTLTVSNMSPEDSSIYLCSVERRGSSGNTIYFGEGSWLTVV.

This chain joins TRBV12-3 or TRBV12-4 and TRBJ1-2, with unresolved D. V was trimmed by 7 bases and J by 4 bases, leaving 13 bases between them. The length of the CDR3 is 13 residues. CDR3 loop: CASTQVAFYGYTF. CDR3 nucleotide sequence: TGTGCCAGCACCCAAGTGGCTTTCTATGGCTACACCTTC.

The chain carries TRBV27 and TRBJ1-2, with a weak D call TRBD1 (5 bases). The CDR3 loop spans 13 amino acids. Germline lookup yields CDR1 MNHEY and CDR2 SMNVEV (reference sequence). Trimming cost V 7 bases and J 6 bases, with 15 bases left between them. CDR3 in DNA: TGTGCCAGCACCTCTGGAGGGACGGATGGCTACACCTTC. Its protein product is CASTSGGTDGYTF.

J is TRBJ1-2 and V is TRBV9, with 7 bases lining up with TRBD1. Trimming took 2 bases from V and 6 from J; bases not matched to a gene: 10. Germline-derived CDR1 and CDR2 are SGDLS and YYNGEE. There are 15 residues in the CDR3. CDR3 in DNA: TGTGCCAGCAGCGTCGGACAGGCCCCAAGGGATGGCTACACCTTC. Its translation is CASSVGQAPRDGYTF.

J is TRBJ2-1 and V is TRBV3-1; TRBD2 matches 8 bases. From germline, CDR1 is LGHDT and CDR2 YNNKEL (reference sequence). After removal of 3 bases from V and 8 bases from J, the junction contained 9 bases not matched to a gene. The CDR3 has 15 amino acids. The CDR3 is CASSQRTSLADEQFF. In DNA, the CDR3 is TGTGCCAGCAGCCAGCGGACTAGCTTAGCGGATGAGCAGTTCTTC.

The rearrangement links TRBV15 to TRBJ1-2; weak D call: TRBD1 (5 bases). The CDR3 loop spans 15 amino acids. Germline CDR1 reads LNHNV; CDR2 reads YYDKDF (reference sequence). Deletions cut 2 bases from V and 4 bases from J, with 14 bases between. The CDR3 DNA is TGTGCCACCAGCAGACCTCCAGGGTTATCCTATGGCTACACCTTC. Amino acids: CATSRPPGLSYGYTF.

The chain uses TRBV3-1 and TRBJ2-1; no clear D. The CDR3 contains 16 residues. Germline loops: CDR1 LGHDT, CDR2 YNNKEL (reference sequence). Trimming removed 0 bases at V and 0 bases at J, with 9 bases between. This CDR3 is CASSQDLGNSYNEQFF. The CDR3 DNA follows: TGTGCCAGCAGCCAAGATCTAGGAAACTCCTACAATGAGCAGTTCTTC.

The chain couples TRBV3-1 to TRBJ2-7; D is possibly TRBD1 (6 bases). The V gene's germline CDR1 is LGHDT and CDR2 YNNKEL (reference sequence). The CDR3 runs to 14 residues. Trimming shortened V by 5 bases and J by 2 bases, and 13 bases separated the two germline ends. The CDR3 coding sequence is TGTGCCAGCAGCTACCGACAGGTACCCTACGAGCAGTACTTC. The encoded protein is CASSYRQVPYEQYF.

The chain carries TRBV2 and TRBJ2-7, with D possibly matching TRBD1 (6 bases). With 8 bases removed from V and 0 bases from J, the gap between germline ends came to 14 bases. The V gene's germline CDR1 is SNHLY and CDR2 FYNNEI. The CDR3 consists of 14 residues. Written as DNA, the CDR3 is TGTGCCAGCCGCCGGCAGGGGACCTCCTACGAGCAGTACGTC. It encodes CASRRQGTSYEQYV.

The chain is built from TRBV30 and TRBJ2-3, with D hard to call. With 0 bases removed from V and 9 bases from J, the gap between germline ends came to 10 bases. The CDR3 has 12 amino acids. From germline, CDR1 is GTSNPN and CDR2 SVGIG (reference sequence). This CDR3 reads CAWSVPGLTQYF. For the CDR3, the DNA is TGTGCCTGGAGTGTCCCTGGGCTCACGCAGTATTTT.

The chain couples TRBV20-1 to TRBJ1-5; 7 bases are shared with TRBD1. The junction had 11 bases not matched to a gene; V was cut back by 6 bases and J by 6 bases. Germline values: CDR1 DFQATT, CDR2 SNEGSKA (reference sequence). This CDR3 spans 14 amino acids. CDR3 protein: CSASSGGVGQPQHF. CDR3 in DNA: TGCAGTGCCAGCTCAGGGGGAGTGGGTCAGCCCCAGCATTTT.

The chain joins TRBV30 to TRBJ2-5; D gene uncertain. V was pared by 1 base and J by 1 base, with 4 bases between. The CDR3 loop spans 12 amino acids. CDR1 GTSNPN and CDR2 SVGIG come from the germline V gene (reference sequence). CDR3 in amino acids: CAWSEGQETQYF. In DNA form, the CDR3 reads TGTGCCTGGAGTGAAGGCCAAGAGACCCAGTACTTC.

This clonotype was detected only once. The V gene is TRBV5-6, the J gene TRBJ1-5; TRBD1 aligns across 9 bases. Germline trimming cut 0 bases from V and 0 bases from J; bases unmatched to any gene: 1. Germline loops: CDR1 SGHDT, CDR2 YYEEEE. This CDR3 is 16 amino acids long. CDR3 nucleotides: TGTGCCAGCAGCTTGGGGACAGGGGATAGCAATCAGCCCCAGCATTTT. Its protein product is CASSLGTGDSNQPQHF.

The chain links TRBV20-1 to TRBJ1-1; D is uncertain. Trimming stripped 5 bases from V and 1 base from J, with 8 bases between. The CDR3 runs 12 residues. Germline CDR1 reads DFQATT; CDR2 reads SNEGSKA (reference sequence). CDR3 region: CSAPMGNTEAFF. The CDR3 DNA sequence: TGCAGTGCTCCGATGGGGAACACTGAAGCTTTCTTT.

This chain joins TRBV4-2 and TRBJ2-7; unclear D gene. V was trimmed by 0 bases and J by 0 bases, leaving 12 bases between them. CDR1 LGHNA and CDR2 YNFKEQ come from the germline V gene. The CDR3 totals 16 residues. In nucleotides, the CDR3 is TGTGCCAGCAGCCAAGATCTCAGCGTTACCTCCTACGAGCAGTACTTC. Its translation is CASSQDLSVTSYEQYF.

The chain recombines TRBV29-1 with TRBJ1-1; possibly TRBD1 for D (5 bases). The ends were cut back, 5 bases at V and 4 bases at J, with 11 bases in the middle. The CDR3 is 12 amino acids. The germline V gene encodes CDR1 SQVTM and CDR2 ANQGSEA. The CDR3 spells CSVRLGGTEAFF. The DNA of the CDR3 is TGCAGCGTTCGCCTCGGGGGCACTGAAGCTTTCTTT.

This chain connects TRBV29-1 to TRBJ2-1, with TRBD1 matching over 9 bases. The ends lost 0 bases at V and 8 bases at J; junction bases unmatched: 5. The germline gives CDR1 SQVTM, CDR2 ANQGSEA. The CDR3 is made up of 14 amino acids. CDR3 nucleotide sequence: TGCAGCGTTGAAGAGGGGACAGGGCGCGATGAGCAGTTCTTC. Its translation: CSVEEGTGRDEQFF.

The chain joins TRBV29-1 to TRBJ2-3; no reliable D call. The CDR3 extends over 15 amino acids. Deletions cut 1 base from V and 4 bases from J, with 15 bases between. Per germline, CDR1 SQVTM and CDR2 ANQGSEA. CDR3 loop: CSVEAGSRHPDTQYF. DNA for the CDR3: TGCAGCGTTGAAGCAGGAAGTCGTCATCCAGATACGCAGTATTTT.

This clonotype appeared a single time. CDR3 sequence: CASSLMANYGYTF. The CDR3 nucleotides read TGTGCCAGCAGTTTGATGGCTAACTATGGCTACACCTTC. The chain links TRBV27 to TRBJ1-2, with no clear D. Deletions cut 3 bases from V and 0 bases from J, with 5 bases between. The CDR3 covers 13 residues. The V gene's germline CDR1 is MNHEY and CDR2 SMNVEV (reference sequence).

This chain joins TRBV10-3 and TRBJ2-6; a possible D gene is TRBD1 (6 bases). The CDR3 totals 16 residues. Trimming removed 3 bases from V and 8 bases from J, with 17 bases in between. CDR1 and CDR2 (germline): ENHRY, SYGVKD. The CDR3: CAISDQWGLRSNVLTF. In DNA, the CDR3 is TGTGCCATCAGTGATCAATGGGGGCTTAGATCCAACGTCCTGACTTTC.

This sequence joins TRBV20-1 and TRBJ1-2; 7 bases map to TRBD1. The CDR3 consists of 15 residues. With V trimmed by 0 bases and J by 1 base, 5 bases remained unmatched. Germline-derived CDR1 and CDR2 are DFQATT and SNEGSKA (reference sequence). CDR3: CSARDQGEDNYGYTF. The CDR3 DNA reads TGCAGTGCTAGAGATCAGGGGGAGGATAACTATGGCTACACCTTC.